The entry that follows covers one T cell receptor (beta chain) sequence. This entry belongs to a study of blood T cell repertoires in COVID-19. Study details: Donors in the United States, Italy and Spain gave samples during acute or convalescent COVID-19. Sample material is recorded as cDNA or gDNA derived from T cells, B-cell-depleted T cells, or PBMCs.

The protocol was immunoSEQ multiplex PCR, while the TCRdb copy is restricted to in-frame clones and leaves out a portion. The repertoire holds fewer than 700,000 clones, with around nine tenths as singletons. Germline V gene sequence: CDR1 GTSNPN, CDR2 SVGIG (reference sequence). The V gene end was trimmed by 4 bases and the J gene end by 2 bases; junction bases not matched to a gene: 8. The length of the CDR3 is 14 residues. The sample consisted of peripheral blood. The receptor was isolated from a woman between 45 and 65 years old with COVID-19, enrolled during active disease. The V call is TRBV30, the J call TRBJ2-7, with 7 nucleotides matching TRBD1. The DNA of the CDR3 is TGTGCCTGGACCCTCCGGGACAGAGCCTACGAGCAGTACTTC. Translated: CAWTLRDRAYEQYF.